The 5 T cell receptor beta chains below all came from one sample that was sequenced in a study of human T cells and chemical hapten exposure. Time point noted: patch test 1, 2 weeks after DPC sensitization. Treatment given: therapeutic diphenylcyclopropenone sensitization with weekly scalp DPC. TCRdb re-derived calls from the RACE reads in MiXCR, one entry per CDR3 protein. The table includes more than 65,000 distinct CDR3 sequences, about 9.4% detected once. This material consisted of whole blood, taken in connection with sensitization to the hapten diphenylcyclopropenone (DPC). The receptors derive from a woman between 50 and 59 years old with alopecia areata. Some clones in this sample may be carry-over from other donors' samples.

The V call is TRBV10-3, the J call TRBJ1-2; the match to TRBD1 covers 7 bases. The V and J ends lost 6 bases and 8 bases, in that order; junction bases with no gene match: 3. The germline V gene has CDR1 ENHRY and CDR2 SYGVKD. The CDR3 runs 11 residues. CDR3 sequence reads: CAIRGQRGYTF. The CDR3 DNA reads TGTGCCATCAGGGGACAGAGAGGCTACACCTTC.

This clonotype was seen a handful of times. The rearrangement uses TRBV10-2 and TRBJ2-7; 9 nucleotides agree with TRBD1. There are 13 residues in the CDR3. V trimming: 9 bases; J trimming: 5 bases; junction bases outside the gene matches: 8. Germline V gene data show CDR1 as WSHSY and CDR2 as SAAADI. The CDR3 nucleotides are TGCGCCAGTGGGACAGGGACTCTCCACGAGCAGTACTTC. Protein sequence: CASGTGTLHEQYF.

The rearrangement uses TRBV2 and TRBJ1-2, with a tentative D call TRBD1 (5 bases). The V gene lost 2 bases and the J gene lost 9 bases, with 13 bases spanning the gap. The CDR3 runs to 13 residues. Germline V gene sequence: CDR1 SNHLY, CDR2 FYNNEI. CDR3 sequence: CASSESAGNSYTF. CDR3 coding DNA: TGTGCCAGCAGTGAAAGCGCAGGGAACAGCTACACCTTC.

The chain links TRBV18 to TRBJ2-1; 10 nucleotides align to TRBD2. With 1 base clipped from V and 7 bases from J, the junction kept 7 bases outside the gene matches. CDR3 size: 16 residues. CDR1 is KGHSH and CDR2 is LQKENI in the germline V gene. As DNA, the CDR3 is TGTGCCAGCTCACCACGGCTAGCGGGAGTGGGGAATGAGCAGTTCTTC. Residues: CASSPRLAGVGNEQFF. Variable domain in full (rest from reference TRBV18 and TRBJ2-1): NAGVMQNPRHLVRRRGQEARLRCSPMKGHSHVYWYRQLPEEGLKFMVYLQKENIIDESGMPKERFSAEFPKEGPSILRIQQVVRGDSAAYFCASSPRLAGVGNEQFFGPGTRLTVL.

The CDR3 sequence: CASSSEGDRGRPQHF. The CDR3 region has the DNA TGTGCCAGCAGCTCCGAAGGGGACAGGGGACGGCCCCAGCATTTT. The chain joins TRBV7-9 to TRBJ1-5; 10 nucleotides agree with TRBD1. V dropped 4 bases and J dropped 9; count of bases not matched to a gene: 9. The CDR3 length is 15 residues. Germline loops: CDR1 SEHNR, CDR2 FQNEAQ (reference sequence).